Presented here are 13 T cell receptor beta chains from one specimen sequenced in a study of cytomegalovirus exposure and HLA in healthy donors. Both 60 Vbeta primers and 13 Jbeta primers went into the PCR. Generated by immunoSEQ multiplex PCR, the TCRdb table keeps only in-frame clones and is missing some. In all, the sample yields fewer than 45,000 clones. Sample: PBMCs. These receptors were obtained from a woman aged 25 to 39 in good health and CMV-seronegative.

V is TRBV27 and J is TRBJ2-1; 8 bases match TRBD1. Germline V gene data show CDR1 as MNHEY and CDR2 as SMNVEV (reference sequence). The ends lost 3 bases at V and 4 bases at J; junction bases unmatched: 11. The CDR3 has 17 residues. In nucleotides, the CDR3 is TGTGCCAGCAGTTTTATTCGGACAGGGCTTGAGTACAATGAGCAGTTCTTC. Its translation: CASSFIRTGLEYNEQFF.

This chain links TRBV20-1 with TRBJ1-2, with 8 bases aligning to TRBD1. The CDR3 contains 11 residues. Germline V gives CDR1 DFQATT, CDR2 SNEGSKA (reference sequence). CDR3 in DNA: TGCGGACAGGGTGGCAACTATGGCTACACCTTC. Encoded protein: CGQGGNYGYTF.

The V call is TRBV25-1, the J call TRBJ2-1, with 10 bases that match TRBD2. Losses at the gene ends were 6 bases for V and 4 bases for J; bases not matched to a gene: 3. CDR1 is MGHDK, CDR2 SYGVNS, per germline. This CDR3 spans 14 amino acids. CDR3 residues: CASRLAGMYNEQFF. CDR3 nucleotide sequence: TGTGCCAGCAGACTAGCGGGGATGTACAATGAGCAGTTCTTC. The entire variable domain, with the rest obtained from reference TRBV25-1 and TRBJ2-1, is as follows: EADIYQTPRYLVIGTGKKITLECSQTMGHDKMYWYQQDPGMELHLIHYSYGVNSTEKGDLSSESTVSRIRTEHFPLTLESARPSHTSQYLCASRLAGMYNEQFFGPGTRLTVL.

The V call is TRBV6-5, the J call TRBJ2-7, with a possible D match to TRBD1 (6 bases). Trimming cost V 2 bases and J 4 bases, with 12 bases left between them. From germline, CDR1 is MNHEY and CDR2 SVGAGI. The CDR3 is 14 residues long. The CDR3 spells CASSYRDRFYEQYF. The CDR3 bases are TGTGCCAGCAGTTACCGAGACAGGTTTTACGAGCAGTACTTC.

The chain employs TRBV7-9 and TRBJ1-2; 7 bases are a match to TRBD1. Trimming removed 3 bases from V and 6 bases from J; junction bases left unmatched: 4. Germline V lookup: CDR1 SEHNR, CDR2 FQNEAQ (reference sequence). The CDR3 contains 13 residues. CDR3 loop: CASSFTGDHGYTF. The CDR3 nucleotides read TGTGCCAGCAGCTTTACAGGGGATCATGGCTACACCTTC. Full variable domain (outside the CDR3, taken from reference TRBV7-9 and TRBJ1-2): DTGVSQNPRHKITKRGQNVTFRCDPISEHNRLYWYRQTLGQGPEFLTYFQNEAQLEKSRLLSDRFSAERPKGSFSTLEIQRTEQGDSAMYLCASSFTGDHGYTFGSGTRLTVV.

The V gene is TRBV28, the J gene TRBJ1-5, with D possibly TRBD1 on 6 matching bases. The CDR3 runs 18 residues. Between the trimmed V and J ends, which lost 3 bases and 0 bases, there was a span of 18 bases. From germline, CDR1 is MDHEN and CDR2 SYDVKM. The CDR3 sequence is CASSFGARGLYSNQPQHF. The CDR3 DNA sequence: TGTGCCAGCAGTTTTGGGGCCAGGGGTCTTTATAGCAATCAGCCCCAGCATTTT.

The DNA for the CDR3 is TGTGCCAGCTCACCGGACAAATATCAGCCCCAGCATTTT. It codes for CASSPDKYQPQHF. The chain combines TRBV18 with TRBJ1-5, with D maybe TRBD1 (5 bases). Germline CDR1 reads KGHSH; CDR2 reads LQKENI. Between the trimmed V and J ends, which lost 3 bases and 5 bases, there was a span of 8 bases. The length of the CDR3 is 13 residues.

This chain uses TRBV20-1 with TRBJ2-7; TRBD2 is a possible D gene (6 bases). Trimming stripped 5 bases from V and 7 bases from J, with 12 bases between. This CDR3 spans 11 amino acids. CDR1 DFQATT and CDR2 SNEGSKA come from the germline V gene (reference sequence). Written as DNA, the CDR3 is TGCAGTGCTTACGACGGGGGAGAGCAGTACTTC. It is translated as CSAYDGGEQYF.

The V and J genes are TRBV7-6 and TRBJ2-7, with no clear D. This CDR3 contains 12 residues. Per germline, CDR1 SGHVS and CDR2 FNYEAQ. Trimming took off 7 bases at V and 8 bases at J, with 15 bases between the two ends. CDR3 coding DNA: TGTGCCAGCACCGGCCCGAGCGAGAAGCAGTACTTC. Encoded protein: CASTGPSEKQYF.

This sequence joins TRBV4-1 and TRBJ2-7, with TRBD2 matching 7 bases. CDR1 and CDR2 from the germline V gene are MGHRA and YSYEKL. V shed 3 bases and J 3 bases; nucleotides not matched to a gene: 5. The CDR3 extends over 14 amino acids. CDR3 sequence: CASSQGGQGYEQYF. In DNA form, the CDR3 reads TGCGCCAGCAGCCAGGGAGGGCAGGGCTACGAGCAGTACTTC.

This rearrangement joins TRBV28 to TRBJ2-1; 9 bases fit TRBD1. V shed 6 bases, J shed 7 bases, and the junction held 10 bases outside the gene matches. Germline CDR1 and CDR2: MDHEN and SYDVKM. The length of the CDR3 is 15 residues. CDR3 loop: CASRSDGTGRNEQFF. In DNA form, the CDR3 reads TGTGCCAGCAGATCAGACGGGACAGGGAGAAATGAGCAGTTCTTC. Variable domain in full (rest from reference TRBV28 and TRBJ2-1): DVKVTQSSRYLVKRTGEKVFLECVQDMDHENMFWYRQDPGLGLRLIYFSYDVKMKEKGDIPEGYSVSREKKERFSLILESASTNQTSMYLCASRSDGTGRNEQFFGPGTRLTVL.

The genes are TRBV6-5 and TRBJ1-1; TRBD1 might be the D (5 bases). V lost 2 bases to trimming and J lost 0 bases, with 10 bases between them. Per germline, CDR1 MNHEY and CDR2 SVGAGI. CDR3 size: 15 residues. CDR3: CASSYTDKMNTEAFF. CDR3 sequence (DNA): TGTGCCAGCAGTTACACGGACAAGATGAACACTGAAGCTTTCTTT.

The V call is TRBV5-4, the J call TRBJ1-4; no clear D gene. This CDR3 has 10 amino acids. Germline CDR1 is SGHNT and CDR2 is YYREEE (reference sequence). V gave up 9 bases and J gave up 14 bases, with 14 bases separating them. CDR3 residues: CATTVKRLFF. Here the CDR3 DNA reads TGTGCCACCACCGTAAAGAGGCTGTTTTTT.